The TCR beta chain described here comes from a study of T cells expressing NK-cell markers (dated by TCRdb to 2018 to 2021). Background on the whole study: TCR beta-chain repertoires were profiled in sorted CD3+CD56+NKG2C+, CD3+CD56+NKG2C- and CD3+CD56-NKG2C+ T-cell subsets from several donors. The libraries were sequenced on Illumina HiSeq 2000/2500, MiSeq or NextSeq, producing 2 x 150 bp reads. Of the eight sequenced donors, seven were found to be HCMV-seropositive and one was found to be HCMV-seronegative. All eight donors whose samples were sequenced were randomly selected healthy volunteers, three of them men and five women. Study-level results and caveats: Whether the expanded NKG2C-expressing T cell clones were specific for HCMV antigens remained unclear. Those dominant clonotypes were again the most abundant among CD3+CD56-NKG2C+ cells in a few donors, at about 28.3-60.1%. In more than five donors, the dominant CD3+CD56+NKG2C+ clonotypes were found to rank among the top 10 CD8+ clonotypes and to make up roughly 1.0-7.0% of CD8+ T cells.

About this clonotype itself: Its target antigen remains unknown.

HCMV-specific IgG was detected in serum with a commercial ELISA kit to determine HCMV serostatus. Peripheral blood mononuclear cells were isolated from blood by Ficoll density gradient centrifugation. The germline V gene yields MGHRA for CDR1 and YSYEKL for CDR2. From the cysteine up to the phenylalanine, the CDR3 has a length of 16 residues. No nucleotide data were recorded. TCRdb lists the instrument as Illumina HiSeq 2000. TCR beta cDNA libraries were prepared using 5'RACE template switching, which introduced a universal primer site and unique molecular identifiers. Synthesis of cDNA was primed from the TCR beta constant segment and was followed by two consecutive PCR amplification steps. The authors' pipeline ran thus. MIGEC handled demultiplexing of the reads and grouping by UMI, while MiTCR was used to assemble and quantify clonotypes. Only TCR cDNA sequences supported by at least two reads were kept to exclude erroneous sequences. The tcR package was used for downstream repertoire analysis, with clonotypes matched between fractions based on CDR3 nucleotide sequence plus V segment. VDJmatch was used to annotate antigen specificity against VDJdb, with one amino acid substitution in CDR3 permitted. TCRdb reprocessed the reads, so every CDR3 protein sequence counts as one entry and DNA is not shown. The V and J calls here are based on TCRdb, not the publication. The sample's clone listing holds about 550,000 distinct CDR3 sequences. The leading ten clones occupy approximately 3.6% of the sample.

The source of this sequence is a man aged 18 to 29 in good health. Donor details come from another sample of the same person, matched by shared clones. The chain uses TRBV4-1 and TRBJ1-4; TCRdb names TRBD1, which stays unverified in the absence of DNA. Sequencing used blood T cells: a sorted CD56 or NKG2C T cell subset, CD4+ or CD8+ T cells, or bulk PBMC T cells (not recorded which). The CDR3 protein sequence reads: CASSQDGTVTNEKLFF.